A selection of T cell receptor beta chains follows, all from one sample in a study of OX40 agonist ivuxolimab in advanced cancers. Clones were sequenced by immunoSEQ multiplex PCR, and TCRdb holds only the in-frame ones, with some missing. The sample consists of roughly 97,000 clones, 85% to 90% of them appearing once. This material consisted of CD4+ or CD8+ T cells sorted from blood, taken in a trial of the OX40 agonist ivuxolimab. These receptors all stem from an adult with an advanced solid tumor such as melanoma, head and neck, liver or kidney cancer. Each CDR3 is given without its conserved first and last residue.

j_call v_call cdr3_aa
TRBJ2-2 TRBV6-1 ASNLAGGVSGELF
TRBJ2-3 TRBV2 ASSDRRGGQATQY
TRBJ2-1 TRBV18 ASSPGSGLASSSYNEQF
TRBJ2-5 TRBV10-3 AISESGTTAD
TRBJ2-2 TRBV11-2 ASSQRPPSGGLTGELF
TRBJ2-7 TRBV4-1 ASSQGRGPRANEQY
TRBJ1-4 TRBV7-9 ASSSFQGGTNEKLF
TRBJ1-3 TRBV6-5 ASSYGGSGNTIY
TRBJ2-1 TRBV6-5 ASSAPSGGHNEQF
TRBJ2-1 TRBV7-2 ASSLMVGGQF
TRBJ2-7 TRBV7-9 ASSFLEEQY
TRBJ1-1 TRBV11-2 ASSLDKGPGREAF
TRBJ2-3 TRBV7-9 ASEGERDTQY
TRBJ2-3 TRBV18 ASSVTGLAGAGTDTQY
TRBJ2-1 TRBV19 ASTPGLAGGREQF
TRBJ1-1 TRBV6-5 ASSYGGRPMNTEAF
TRBJ1-3 TRBV6-1 ASSGLQGRNTIY
TRBJ2-1 TRBV18 ASSRSPVNNEQF
TRBJ2-3 TRBV11-1 ASSLGPRSTDTQY
TRBJ1-1 TRBV6-5 ASSYSPGNNHGAF
TRBJ1-4 TRBV4-1 ASSQVNNEKLF
TRBJ2-3 TRBV29-1 SAAVDTQY
TRBJ2-3 TRBV5-6 ASSLMGQGSSDTQY
TRBJ2-2 TRBV19 ASSIKGPGELF
TRBJ1-6 TRBV6-5 ASSLQGARSPLH
TRBJ1-3 TRBV6-5 ASSYGSTKYTIY
TRBJ1-1 TRBV2 ASSELGTGTEAF
TRBJ1-2 TRBV2 ASSETDRYPGYT
TRBJ1-2 TRBV7-2 ASSSGTVGYGYT
TRBJ2-7 TRBV7-3 ASSLRTSGIGVQY
TRBJ1-1 TRBV6-5 ASSFAGGNTEAF
TRBJ1-1 TRBV4-3 ASGQDGEGENTEAF
TRBJ2-1 TRBV5-1 ASSLAFASGSTSYNEQF
TRBJ1-1 TRBV19 ASGRGAEAF
TRBJ1-1 TRBV10-1 ASSATGIGTEAF
TRBJ1-1 TRBV7-8 ASSFKGTGNTEAF
TRBJ2-5 TRBV5-1 ASSLYQETQY
TRBJ2-7 TRBV7-8 ASSLYGGPSEQY
TRBJ2-7 TRBV29-1 SAAPQLVGEQY
TRBJ1-2 TRBV30 AWSPDRGHGYT
TRBJ2-7 TRBV7-3 ASSTGLAGVNEQY
TRBJ2-2 TRBV11-2 ASSLGVNTGELF
TRBJ1-1 TRBV4-1 ASSRGTGGGGEAF
TRBJ2-1 TRBV10-3 AISLGLNEQF
TRBJ1-5 TRBV5-8 ASSLGLRGVNRSQH
TRBJ2-7 TRBV27 AIRGHYEQY
TRBJ2-1 TRBV9 ASSVNLGDEQF
TRBJ2-1 TRBV11-3 ASSQGGYLSEQF
TRBJ2-1 TRBV28 ASSLQVGGRAYTVKQF
TRBJ2-2 TRBV7-7 ASSYGVVAGRVVTGELF
TRBJ1-2 TRBV27 ASSLYGTNLNYGYT
TRBJ2-2 TRBV2 ASSPIHPSNTGELF
TRBJ2-1 TRBV4-1 ASSQESGGADEQF
TRBJ1-1 TRBV13 ASSLNRGNKNTEAF
TRBJ2-2 TRBV9 ASSVEGPTGELF
TRBJ2-7 TRBV18 ASSPYTGGKNEQY